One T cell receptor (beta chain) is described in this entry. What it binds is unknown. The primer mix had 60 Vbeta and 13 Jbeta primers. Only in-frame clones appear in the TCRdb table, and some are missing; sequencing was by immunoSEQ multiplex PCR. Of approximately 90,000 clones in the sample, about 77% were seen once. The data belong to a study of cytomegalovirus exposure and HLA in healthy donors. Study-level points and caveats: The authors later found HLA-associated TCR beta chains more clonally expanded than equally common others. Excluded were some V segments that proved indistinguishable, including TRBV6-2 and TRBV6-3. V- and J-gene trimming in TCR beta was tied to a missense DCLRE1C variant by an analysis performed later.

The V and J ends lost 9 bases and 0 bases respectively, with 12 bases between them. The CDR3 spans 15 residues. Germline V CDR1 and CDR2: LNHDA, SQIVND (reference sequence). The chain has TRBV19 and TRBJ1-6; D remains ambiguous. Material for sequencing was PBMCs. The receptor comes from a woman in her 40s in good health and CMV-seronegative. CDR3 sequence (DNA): TGTGCCAGGCCTCCTCTAAGCTCCTATAATTCACCCCTCCACTTT. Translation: CARPPLSSYNSPLHF.